The rows below give T cell receptor beta chains drawn from one sample of a study of cytomegalovirus exposure and HLA in healthy donors. TCRdb keeps only in-frame clones here, not all; method: immunoSEQ multiplex PCR. Altogether about 140,000 clones are present, roughly four fifths being singletons, with the ten largest covering around 1.6%. Sequenced sample: PBMCs. All receptors derive from a female donor in good health and CMV-seronegative. Both conserved end residues are part of each CDR3. A D gene is named only where the DNA matches it firmly. Clone size appears in some rows only: once, few, many, or a class for an expanded clone.

D gene: .; clone size: .; V gene: TRBV12-5; J gene: TRBJ2-5; CDR3 DNA: TGTGCTAGTGGTTTGGCTCACCGGGAACAAGAGACCCAGTACTTC; CDR3 protein: CASGLAHREQETQYF
D gene: TRBD1; clone size: .; V gene: TRBV6-6; J gene: TRBJ1-1; CDR3 DNA: TGTGCCAGCAGCTCTCGCCGGACAGGCTTGAACACTGAAGCTTTCTTT; CDR3 protein: CASSSRRTGLNTEAFF
D gene: .; clone size: few; V gene: TRBV5-4; J gene: TRBJ2-3; CDR3 DNA: TGTGCCAGCAGCTTTAGAACTAGGCCAGATACGCAGTATTTT; CDR3 protein: CASSFRTRPDTQYF
D gene: TRBD2; clone size: .; V gene: TRBV14; J gene: TRBJ2-1; CDR3 DNA: TGTGCCAGCAGCCAAGTGGTTCGGGGGGGCTCCTACAATGAGCAGTTCTTC; CDR3 protein: CASSQVVRGGSYNEQFF
D gene: .; clone size: .; V gene: TRBV6-1; J gene: TRBJ2-7; CDR3 DNA: TGTGCCAGCAGTCAATACTCCCAGGGCTCCTACGAGCAGTACTTC; CDR3 protein: CASSQYSQGSYEQYF
D gene: TRBD1; clone size: .; V gene: TRBV5-1; J gene: TRBJ1-1; CDR3 DNA: TGCGCCAGCAGCCTGGGGGGACAGGGGGTTGGAGCTTTCTTT; CDR3 protein: CASSLGGQGVGAFF
D gene: TRBD1; clone size: .; V gene: TRBV9; J gene: TRBJ2-3; CDR3 DNA: TGTGCCAGCAGCGGGAGGACAGGGGAAACAGATACGCAGTATTTT; CDR3 protein: CASSGRTGETDTQYF
D gene: .; clone size: .; V gene: TRBV28; J gene: TRBJ1-3; CDR3 DNA: TGTGCCAGCAGAGGGGCTGGTCCCTCTGGAAACACCATATATTTT; CDR3 protein: CASRGAGPSGNTIYF
D gene: .; clone size: .; V gene: TRBV9; J gene: TRBJ2-1; CDR3 DNA: TGTGCCAGCAGCGTAGCCCCAGCGGAACCCTACAATGAGCAGTTCTTC; CDR3 protein: CASSVAPAEPYNEQFF
D gene: .; clone size: .; V gene: TRBV28; J gene: TRBJ1-5; CDR3 DNA: TGTGCCAGCAGTTTGGCTTACGACAATCAGCCCCAGCATTTT; CDR3 protein: CASSLAYDNQPQHF
D gene: .; clone size: .; V gene: TRBV5-5; J gene: TRBJ2-3; CDR3 DNA: TGTGCCAGCAGCTTGGGGGTGCTGGGCGCCTTTAGCACAGATACGCAGTATTTT; CDR3 protein: CASSLGVLGAFSTDTQYF
D gene: .; clone size: .; V gene: TRBV19; J gene: TRBJ2-5; CDR3 DNA: TGTGCCAGTAGTCTTACCGGGGGACAAGAGACCCAGTACTTC; CDR3 protein: CASSLTGGQETQYF
D gene: .; clone size: few; V gene: TRBV7-2; J gene: TRBJ1-1; CDR3 DNA: TGTGCCAGCAGCTTCGGACAGATGAACACTGAAGCTTTCTTT; CDR3 protein: CASSFGQMNTEAFF
D gene: .; clone size: .; V gene: TRBV27; J gene: TRBJ2-7; CDR3 DNA: TGTGCCAGCAGTTCCCAGAACTCTCCCAGGTCTTTGCCCTACGAGCAGTACTTC; CDR3 protein: CASSSQNSPRSLPYEQYF
D gene: .; clone size: once; V gene: TRBV19; J gene: TRBJ2-7; CDR3 DNA: TGTGCCAGTCGTCAGGGACAAAGCTCCTACGAGCAGTACTTC; CDR3 protein: CASRQGQSSYEQYF
D gene: .; clone size: .; V gene: TRBV9; J gene: TRBJ1-2; CDR3 DNA: TGTGCCAGCACCCCGGAGGGGAATGGCTACACCTTC; CDR3 protein: CASTPEGNGYTF
D gene: TRBD1; clone size: .; V gene: TRBV9; J gene: TRBJ2-7; CDR3 DNA: TGTGCCAGCGGGAAGGGACAGGGAGTCGACGAGCAGTACTTC; CDR3 protein: CASGKGQGVDEQYF
D gene: .; clone size: .; V gene: TRBV6-1; J gene: TRBJ1-6; CDR3 DNA: TGTGCCAGCGGAGTTGATCCGTATAATTCACCCCTCCACTTT; CDR3 protein: CASGVDPYNSPLHF
D gene: .; clone size: .; V gene: TRBV7-9; J gene: TRBJ2-3; CDR3 DNA: TGTGCCAGCAGCAACGGGGGGCGAGGCACAGATACGCAGTATTTT; CDR3 protein: CASSNGGRGTDTQYF
D gene: TRBD2; clone size: .; V gene: TRBV9; J gene: TRBJ2-1; CDR3 DNA: TGTGCCAGCAGCTTAGGACTAGCGGGAGTCTCAGACGATGAGCAGTTCTTC; CDR3 protein: CASSLGLAGVSDDEQFF
D gene: .; clone size: .; V gene: TRBV7-2; J gene: TRBJ1-2; CDR3 DNA: TGTGCCAGCAACACGGTAGGGCAAGAGCCACCGGGAGTTGGCTACACCTTC; CDR3 protein: CASNTVGQEPPGVGYTF
D gene: .; clone size: .; V gene: TRBV19; J gene: TRBJ1-2; CDR3 DNA: TGTGCCAGTAGCCACGACAGTGAGAGCTATGGCTACACCTTC; CDR3 protein: CASSHDSESYGYTF
D gene: .; clone size: .; V gene: TRBV10-3; J gene: TRBJ2-7; CDR3 DNA: TGTGCCATCAGTGGCTCGCGGGACGGCGAGCAGTACTTC; CDR3 protein: CAISGSRDGEQYF
D gene: TRBD1; clone size: .; V gene: TRBV19; J gene: TRBJ2-1; CDR3 DNA: TGTGCCAGTAGTATTGGGACAGGGGTCTACAATGAGCAGTTCTTC; CDR3 protein: CASSIGTGVYNEQFF
D gene: TRBD2; clone size: once; V gene: TRBV10-3; J gene: TRBJ2-1; CDR3 DNA: TGTGCCATCAGAGTTTCGGCTAGCGGGGGCTCCTACAATGAGCAGTTCTTC; CDR3 protein: CAIRVSASGGSYNEQFF
D gene: .; clone size: .; V gene: TRBV5-1; J gene: TRBJ1-3; CDR3 DNA: TGCGCCAGCAGCTTGTCAGGACAACGGAGCTCTGGAAACACCATATATTTT; CDR3 protein: CASSLSGQRSSGNTIYF